The 17 T cell receptor beta chains below come from one sample, sequenced in a study of cytomegalovirus exposure and HLA in healthy donors. The PCR contained 60 Vbeta and 13 Jbeta primers. Here immunoSEQ multiplex PCR was the method, and the copy in TCRdb shows in-frame clones only, minus some. Altogether roughly 150,000 clones are present, over 60% being singletons, with the ten largest covering 3.1%. The sample consisted of PBMCs. Receptors were obtained from a male donor in good health and CMV-seronegative.

This sequence joins TRBV18 and TRBJ2-1; 7 positions agree with TRBD1. This CDR3 is 14 amino acids long. J gave up 0 bases and V 4 bases, and 0 bases lay outside the gene matches. Germline CDR1 reads KGHSH; CDR2 reads LQKENI. The CDR3 protein is CASSRDSSYNEQFF. Here the CDR3 DNA reads TGTGCCAGCTCACGGGACAGCTCCTACAATGAGCAGTTCTTC. Looking up the rest from reference TRBV18 and TRBJ2-1 gives the full variable domain: NAGVMQNPRHLVRRRGQEARLRCSPMKGHSHVYWYRQLPEEGLKFMVYLQKENIIDESGMPKERFSAEFPKEGPSILRIQQVVRGDSAAYFCASSRDSSYNEQFFGPGTRLTVL.

V gene TRBV7-3 combines with J gene TRBJ2-3; the match to TRBD1 covers 9 bases. Germline loops: CDR1 SGHTA, CDR2 FQGTGA. V lost 2 bases and J lost 2; bases outside the gene matches: 2. The CDR3 length is 15 residues. CDR3 in amino acids: CASSLGDRDTDTQYF. In DNA, the CDR3 is TGTGCCAGCAGCTTAGGGGACAGGGACACAGATACGCAGTATTTT.

This chain connects TRBV7-9 to TRBJ2-3; TRBD2 matches 11 bases. Per germline, CDR1 SEHNR and CDR2 FQNEAQ (reference sequence). V shed 3 bases, J shed 6 bases, and the junction held 5 bases outside the gene matches. The CDR3 contains 15 residues. CDR3 in amino acids: CASSLVAGGLDTQYF. The CDR3 DNA follows: TGTGCCAGCAGCTTGGTAGCGGGGGGGCTGGATACGCAGTATTTT.

The chain combines TRBV11-2 with TRBJ1-2; 8 bases fit TRBD1. V dropped 0 bases and J dropped 6; count of bases not matched to a gene: 3. The germline CDR1 and CDR2 sequences are SGHAT and FQNNGV. The CDR3 spans 14 residues. DNA for the CDR3: TGTGCCAGCAGCTTAGAACCAGGGGGCCATGGCTACACCTTC. Its protein is CASSLEPGGHGYTF. Full variable domain (outside the CDR3, taken from reference TRBV11-2 and TRBJ1-2): EAGVAQSPRYKIIEKRQSVAFWCNPISGHATLYWYQQILGQGPKLLIQFQNNGVVDDSQLPKDRFSAERLKGVDSTLKIQPAKLEDSAVYLCASSLEPGGHGYTFGSGTRLTVV.

The J gene is TRBJ2-1, the V gene TRBV19; 9 bases match TRBD2. Per germline, CDR1 LNHDA and CDR2 SQIVND (reference sequence). V lost 6 bases, J lost 8 bases, and 5 bases stayed unmatched. The CDR3 runs to 13 residues. The CDR3 region has the DNA TGTGCCAGTAGATGGCGGGGGGGCGATGAGCAGTTCTTC. Amino acids: CASRWRGGDEQFF.

This chain links TRBV25-1 with TRBJ1-2; D might be TRBD1 (5 bases). CDR1 MGHDK and CDR2 SYGVNS come from the germline V gene. The CDR3 consists of 14 residues. V lost 6 bases and J lost 6, with 17 bases in between. This CDR3 reads CASSEGGGMNGYTF. For the CDR3, the DNA is TGTGCCAGCAGCGAAGGCGGGGGGATGAATGGCTACACCTTC.

The chain links TRBV7-9 to TRBJ2-5; 10 nucleotides align to TRBD2. CDR3 length: 15 amino acids. Germline lookup yields CDR1 SEHNR and CDR2 FQNEAQ (reference sequence). Germline trimming cut 3 bases from V and 5 bases from J; bases unmatched to any gene: 6. CDR3 protein: CASSFVAGGGETQYF. The CDR3 DNA reads TGTGCCAGCAGCTTCGTAGCGGGGGGAGGTGAGACCCAGTACTTC. Based on the CDR3 plus reference TRBV7-9 and TRBJ2-5, the full variable domain is DTGVSQNPRHKITKRGQNVTFRCDPISEHNRLYWYRQTLGQGPEFLTYFQNEAQLEKSRLLSDRFSAERPKGSFSTLEIQRTEQGDSAMYLCASSFVAGGGETQYFGPGTRLLVL.

The chain recombines TRBV7-2 with TRBJ2-7, with TRBD2 matching 8 bases. Germline CDR1 and CDR2: SGHTA and FQGNSA. V lost 5 bases, J lost 4 bases, and 4 bases stayed unmatched. The CDR3 runs 13 residues. The CDR3 DNA sequence: TGTGCCAGCAGCCCGGGACTAGAGTACGAGCAGTACTTC. It yields the protein CASSPGLEYEQYF.

V is TRBV27 and J is TRBJ1-1, with TRBD1 matching 12 bases. With V trimmed by 4 bases and J by 10 bases, 16 bases remained unmatched. This CDR3 has 17 amino acids. Germline loops: CDR1 MNHEY, CDR2 SMNVEV (reference sequence). The CDR3 protein is CASSSISLRDRGLRAFF. In DNA form, the CDR3 reads TGTGCCAGCAGTTCGATAAGTCTCCGGGACAGGGGGCTTCGAGCTTTCTTT.

The V and J genes are TRBV28 and TRBJ2-2; D possibly corresponds to TRBD2 (6 bases). This CDR3 is 16 amino acids long. CDR1 and CDR2 (germline): MDHEN, SYDVKM. Trimming removed 6 bases at V and 1 base at J, with 15 bases between. The DNA for the CDR3 is TGTGCCAGCAGCTTGACGGCGGGGCGGAACACCGGGGAGCTGTTTTTT. The encoded protein is CASSLTAGRNTGELFF.

This clone has just a few counts. The chain joins TRBV7-8 to TRBJ1-5; the D gene is possibly TRBD1 (5 bases). Germline CDR1 reads SGHVS; CDR2 reads FQNEAQ. Deletions cut 3 bases from V and 6 bases from J, with 9 bases between. The CDR3 totals 13 residues. In DNA, the CDR3 is TGTGCCAGCAGCTTTGGGGGGACTCAGCCCCAGCATTTT. This translates into CASSFGGTQPQHF.

The DNA of the CDR3 is TGTGCCTGGGACAGGGGGCGGATTGGCTACACCTTC. Translation: CAWDRGRIGYTF. The V call is TRBV30, the J call TRBJ1-2; 10 bases are a match to TRBD1. Germline CDR1 is GTSNPN and CDR2 is SVGIG (reference sequence). The CDR3 runs to 12 residues. With V trimmed by 5 bases and J by 7 bases, 4 bases remained unmatched.

The gene calls are TRBV6-5 and TRBJ1-2; 8 bases line up with TRBD1. Per the germline V gene, CDR1 is MNHEY and CDR2 is SVGAGI. J lost 14 bases, V lost 4 bases, and 6 bases had no gene match. The CDR3 is 11 amino acids. In DNA, the CDR3 is TGTGCCAGCAGTTGGGACAGGCCCTTTACCTTC. Its protein product is CASSWDRPFTF.

The V call is TRBV5-4, the J call TRBJ2-1; TRBD1 matches 10 bases. The CDR3 contains 14 residues. CDR1 and CDR2 from the germline V gene are SGHNT and YYREEE (reference sequence). The CDR3 here is CATTGTGAGDEQFF. CDR3 coding DNA: TGTGCTACAACCGGGACAGGGGCAGGGGATGAGCAGTTCTTC.

The CDR3 bases are TGTGCCTGGAGTGTTAGTTCTTTCGAGCAGTACTTC. This gives the protein CAWSVSSFEQYF. The chain combines TRBV30 with TRBJ2-7; no firm D call. There are 12 residues in the CDR3. The V gene lost 0 bases and the J gene lost 6 bases, with 9 bases spanning the gap. The germline V gene encodes CDR1 GTSNPN and CDR2 SVGIG (reference sequence). Based on the CDR3 plus reference TRBV30 and TRBJ2-7, the full variable domain is SQTIHQWPATLVQPVGSPLSLECTVEGTSNPNLYWYRQAAGRGLQLLFYSVGIGQISSEVPQNLSASRPQDRQFILSSKKLLLSDSGFYLCAWSVSSFEQYFGPGTRLTVT.

V and J are TRBV5-6 and TRBJ1-3, with D hard to call. The V gene's germline CDR1 is SGHDT and CDR2 YYEEEE. This CDR3 comprises 14 residues. V shed 4 bases and J shed 1 base, with 9 bases lying between them. CDR3 sequence reads: CASSAGDSGNTIYF. The CDR3 coding sequence is TGTGCCAGCAGCGCGGGAGATTCTGGAAACACCATATATTTT.

The chain links TRBV28 to TRBJ1-1; 8 nucleotides match TRBD1. Unmatched junction bases numbered 2, after V lost 4 bases and J lost 7 bases. CDR3 size: 12 residues. Germline-derived CDR1 and CDR2 are MDHEN and SYDVKM. For the CDR3, the DNA is TGTGCCAGCAGTTCGGACAGGGATGAAGCTTTCTTT. Amino acids: CASSSDRDEAFF.